This T cell receptor (beta chain) came from a study of T cells in tuberculosis. Across the whole study: A South African cohort included IGRA-negative adolescents, latently infected IGRA-positive adolescents and adults with active tuberculosis. The study, taken as a whole, reports: Smaller alpha distances in active tuberculosis partly reflected shorter CDR3-alpha lengths.

The table came from immunoSEQ multiplex PCR; TCRdb's copy has only in-frame clones and leaves some out. The table shows 20,000 to 25,000 clones, with roughly 97% occurring only once. As for this clone: Its antigen is not known.

Germline V gene data show CDR1 as SGHTS and CDR2 as YDEGEE. CDR3 length: 17 residues. The V end was cut by 1 base, the J end by 7 bases, with 20 bases between. The receptor's source is a donor between 10 and 35 years old with latent tuberculosis or without tuberculosis infection. The specimen was PBMCs. This chain joins TRBV5-8 and TRBJ1-4; weak D call: TRBD1 (5 bases). CDR3 coding DNA: TGTGCCAGCAGCTTGAAGACGCTTTTAGGGGTCGGTGAAAAACTGTTTTTT. Translating gives CASSLKTLLGVGEKLFF.